This entry lists 19 T cell receptor beta chains sequenced from one sample in a study of OX40 agonist ivuxolimab in advanced cancers. Sequenced by immunoSEQ multiplex PCR; TCRdb stores in-frame clones only, minus some. The repertoire holds 50,000 to 60,000 clones, 85% to 90% seen once, with approximately 5% in the top ten. Material: CD4+ or CD8+ T cells sorted from blood, obtained in a trial of the OX40 agonist ivuxolimab. Receptors originate from an adult with an advanced solid tumor such as melanoma, head and neck, liver or kidney cancer.

The chain is built from TRBV9 and TRBJ2-2, with D possibly TRBD1 on 6 matching bases. The CDR3 totals 14 residues. Trimming stripped 4 bases from V and 6 bases from J, with 13 bases between. CDR1 SGDLS and CDR2 YYNGEE come from the germline V gene. The CDR3 DNA reads TGTGCCAGCAGCCCTCCTCCAGGGGCCGGGGAGCTGTTTTTT. Amino acids: CASSPPPGAGELFF.

The V gene is TRBV5-1, the J gene TRBJ2-7, with 10 bases matching TRBD2. V lost 0 bases to trimming and J lost 2 bases; unmatched junction nucleotides: 11. There are 18 residues in the CDR3. Germline V CDR1 and CDR2: SGHRS, YFSETQ. The chain's CDR3 is CASSLALAGGLSTYEQYF. CDR3 bases: TGCGCCAGCAGCTTGGCGTTAGCGGGAGGACTAAGCACCTACGAGCAGTACTTC.

The V call is TRBV6-6, the J call TRBJ1-6, with no clear D. Germline V gene data show CDR1 as MNHNY and CDR2 as SVGAGI (reference sequence). Trimming removed 11 bases from V and 8 bases from J, with 10 bases in between. CDR3 length: 11 residues. The CDR3 nucleotides read TGTGCCGTAAAATCGGATTCACCCCTCCACTTT. This sequence encodes CAVKSDSPLHF.

This chain connects TRBV2 to TRBJ1-5; D is possibly TRBD1 (5 bases). CDR3 size: 15 residues. From germline, CDR1 is SNHLY and CDR2 FYNNEI. With 5 bases removed from V and 4 bases from J, the gap between germline ends came to 15 bases. CDR3 sequence reads: CASSLFGQGNQPQHF. CDR3 DNA sequence: TGTGCCAGCAGTTTATTCGGGCAGGGTAATCAGCCCCAGCATTTT.

The chain recombines TRBV7-8 with TRBJ2-2; tentatively, D is TRBD1 (5 bases). V was cut by 9 bases and J by 5 bases, with 19 bases left in between. The CDR3 is 15 amino acids. Germline CDR1 reads SGHVS; CDR2 reads FQNEAQ. The CDR3, as DNA: TGTGCCAGTTTAGGGGTAACGGGTAGGACCGGGGAGCTGTTTTTT. Its protein is CASLGVTGRTGELFF. Full variable domain (outside the CDR3, taken from reference TRBV7-8 and TRBJ2-2): GAGVSQSPRYKVAKRGQDVALRCDPISGHVSLFWYQQALGQGPEFLTYFQNEAQLDKSGLPSDRFFAERPEGSVSTLKIQRTQQEDSAVYLCASLGVTGRTGELFFGEGSRLTVL.

The chain employs TRBV29-1 and TRBJ1-2, with 10 bases matching TRBD1. This CDR3 region has 13 residues. With 7 bases clipped from V and 8 bases from J, the junction kept 10 bases outside the gene matches. The germline gives CDR1 SQVTM, CDR2 ANQGSEA. The CDR3, as DNA: TGCAGCGCCCGGGACAGGGGCTTTCCCGGCTACACCTTC. It encodes CSARDRGFPGYTF.

The chain uses TRBV29-1 and TRBJ2-5; no clear D. Germline-derived CDR1 and CDR2 are SQVTM and ANQGSEA. Trimming took 4 bases from V and 2 from J, leaving 8 bases between them. This CDR3 spans 12 amino acids. The DNA of the CDR3 is TGCAGCGTTGTGTGGGGACAAGAGACCCAGTACTTC. This encodes CSVVWGQETQYF.

The chain is built from TRBV11-2 and TRBJ2-3; tentatively, D is TRBD1 (5 bases). CDR1 and CDR2 from the germline V gene are SGHAT and FQNNGV. The V end lost 0 bases, the J end lost 6 bases, and 16 bases lay between the germline ends. The CDR3 has 16 amino acids. CDR3 DNA sequence: TGTGCCAGCAGCTTAGATCTCGACAGACCCTTGGATACGCAGTATTTT. Translation: CASSLDLDRPLDTQYF.

The V call is TRBV19, the J call TRBJ2-6; TRBD1 matches at 8 bases. The CDR3 covers 19 residues. The germline V gene encodes CDR1 LNHDA and CDR2 SQIVND (reference sequence). V lost 5 bases to trimming and J lost 1 base; unmatched junction nucleotides: 13. CDR3 loop: CASSSTGTGGPSGANVLTF. Here the CDR3 DNA reads TGTGCCAGTAGTTCCACCGGAACAGGGGGGCCTTCTGGGGCCAACGTCCTGACTTTC.

This clone was found once. One junction end disagrees with the germline gene, perhaps due to a read error. This sequence joins TRBV6-1 and TRBJ2-7; D is unclear. CDR1 and CDR2 from the germline V gene are MNHNS and SASEGT. The CDR3 totals 10 residues. The CDR3 is CASSDLGPHF. The DNA of the CDR3 is TGTGCCAGCAGTGATCTTGGTCCCCACTTC.

The CDR3 spells CASSEKSGGGIGSDTQYF. The CDR3 DNA follows: TGTGCCAGCAGTGAAAAAAGCGGGGGGGGTATCGGTTCAGATACGCAGTATTTT. The chain links TRBV2 to TRBJ2-3; TRBD2 matches at 10 bases. CDR3 size: 18 residues. Per the germline V gene, CDR1 is SNHLY and CDR2 is FYNNEI. After removal of 2 bases from V and 4 bases from J, the junction contained 12 bases not matched to a gene.

The chain combines TRBV7-6 with TRBJ2-3, with TRBD2 matching 8 bases. With 4 bases clipped from V and 2 bases from J, the junction kept 23 bases outside the gene matches. Germline V gene lookup returns CDR1 SGHVS and CDR2 FNYEAQ. The CDR3 covers 21 residues. The CDR3 reads CASSSGPAAGGPPSYTDTQYF. The CDR3 DNA reads TGTGCCAGCAGCTCCGGCCCCGCGGCGGGGGGACCTCCCTCGTACACAGATACGCAGTATTTT.

The genes are TRBV28 and TRBJ1-5; 11 bases agree with TRBD1. This CDR3 is 14 amino acids long. With 8 bases clipped from V and 7 bases from J, the junction kept 7 bases outside the gene matches. Germline V gives CDR1 MDHEN, CDR2 SYDVKM. CDR3: CASWGQGVGQPQHF. The CDR3 nucleotides are TGTGCCAGCTGGGGACAGGGGGTGGGACAGCCCCAGCATTTT.

In this sample, this clone turned up a few times. V is TRBV2 and J is TRBJ2-3; maybe TRBD2 (6 bases). Germline V lookup: CDR1 SNHLY, CDR2 FYNNEI. This CDR3 contains 15 residues. Trimming left V 4 bases short and J 0 bases short, with 11 bases between. This chain's CDR3 is CASSVEGTSTDTQYF. The CDR3 nucleotides are TGTGCCAGCAGTGTTGAGGGGACTAGCACAGATACGCAGTATTTT.

This clone was detected only once. The chain is built from TRBV9 and TRBJ2-2; D is uncertain. Germline V gene data show CDR1 as SGDLS and CDR2 as YYNGEE. Trimming removed 7 bases from V and 2 bases from J, with 9 bases in between. CDR3 size: 13 residues. The CDR3 sequence is CASEKANTGELFF. The CDR3 DNA sequence: TGTGCCAGCGAAAAGGCCAACACCGGGGAGCTGTTTTTT. The full variable domain, rest sourced from reference TRBV9 and TRBJ2-2, is DSGVTQTPKHLITATGQRVTLRCSPRSGDLSVYWYQQSLDQGLQFLIQYYNGEERAKGNILERFSAQQFPDLHSELNLSSLELGDSALYFCASEKANTGELFFGEGSRLTVL.

The rearrangement links TRBV5-1 to TRBJ2-2; 8 bases are shared with TRBD1. In germline, CDR1 is SGHRS, CDR2 YFSETQ. This CDR3 has 15 amino acids. Trimming at V came to 4 bases and at J to 2 bases, leaving 4 bases not matched to a gene. Here the CDR3 reads CASSPDRANTGELFF. The CDR3 DNA is TGCGCCAGCAGCCCGGACAGGGCTAACACCGGGGAGCTGTTTTTT.

This chain connects TRBV6-1 to TRBJ1-3; D is ambiguous. V was shortened by 2 bases and J by 0 bases, with 11 bases between the two germline ends. The germline V gene encodes CDR1 MNHNS and CDR2 SASEGT. The CDR3 loop spans 16 amino acids. The CDR3 sequence: CASSEPAHRSGNTIYF. As DNA, the CDR3 is TGTGCCAGCAGTGAACCTGCACACCGCTCTGGAAACACCATATATTTT.

This clone was seen a handful of times. Different DNA sequences within this sample yield the same CDR3. The chain employs TRBV9 and TRBJ1-1; D gene ambiguous. Looked up from germline, CDR1 is SGDLS and CDR2 is YYNGEE. This CDR3 has 13 residues. Trimming removed 0 bases at V and 4 bases at J, with 7 bases between. CDR3 amino acids: CASSVGDGTEAFF. The CDR3 nucleotides are TGTGCCAGCAGCGTAGGAGACGGCACTGAAGCTTTCTTT.

The sample holds a few counts of this clone. The gene calls are TRBV9 and TRBJ2-7, with 7 positions matching TRBD1. Germline-derived CDR1 and CDR2 are SGDLS and YYNGEE. There are 16 residues in the CDR3. With 4 bases clipped from V and 3 bases from J, the junction kept 13 bases outside the gene matches. CDR3 DNA sequence: TGTGCCAGCAGCCCGGGGAGTTCCGGGACAGTCTACGAGCAGTACTTC. Amino acids: CASSPGSSGTVYEQYF.